This TCR beta chain was identified in a study of blood T cell repertoires in COVID-19. TCRdb keeps only in-frame clones here, not all; method: immunoSEQ multiplex PCR. This table holds some 130,000 clones, approximately 81% found once. Clinical histories supplied by participants themselves formed the basis of cohort assignment. Losses at the gene ends were 3 bases for V and 0 bases for J; bases not matched to a gene: 3. There are 16 residues in the CDR3. Germline-derived CDR1 and CDR2 are SGHDT and YYEEEE. The source material was PBMCs or T cells enriched from blood (not recorded which). V usage is TRBV5-6 and J usage is TRBJ2-7; the match to TRBD2 covers 13 bases. The sequence was obtained from a man in his forties with acute COVID-19. The CDR3 region is CASSSGLAGASYEQYF. In DNA form, the CDR3 reads TGTGCCAGCAGCTCCGGACTAGCGGGGGCCTCCTACGAGCAGTACTTC.